These 30 T cell receptor beta chains originate from one sample sequenced in a study of T-cell memory formation after mild COVID-19. TCRdb ran MiXCR on the 5' RACE reads and lists one entry per CDR3 protein. The table has 110,000 or so distinct CDR3 sequences, 18% seen once; the top ten hold roughly 6%. Sequencing input: PBMCs or a T cell subset sorted from them (not recorded which). All receptors derive from a man aged 18 to 29 who had mild COVID-19 (a few samples of this study predate the infection). Cell type and time point are not known.

The rearrangement links TRBV28 to TRBJ1-6; D might be TRBD1 (5 bases). Germline V gives CDR1 MDHEN, CDR2 SYDVKM. This CDR3 contains 16 residues. The germline V and J ends were trimmed by 6 bases and 7 bases, with 19 bases remaining between them. CDR3 residues: CASRPNAGSGNSPLHF. The CDR3 DNA reads as TGTGCCAGCAGACCTAACGCAGGGTCGGGAAATTCACCCCTCCACTTT.

As DNA, the CDR3 is TGTGCCAGCAGCTTAGGGCACAGCTTGGGGAATTCACCCCTCCACTTT. Translating gives CASSLGHSLGNSPLHF. V and J are TRBV7-9 and TRBJ1-6, with no clear D. V gave up 1 base and J gave up 7 bases, with 14 bases separating them. Germline values: CDR1 SEHNR, CDR2 FQNEAQ (reference sequence). CDR3 size: 16 residues.

This clonotype has a handful of counts. V gene TRBV18 combines with J gene TRBJ2-7; 7 nucleotides agree with TRBD1. In germline, CDR1 is KGHSH, CDR2 LQKENI. Trimming removed 5 bases from V and 4 bases from J; junction bases left unmatched: 5. The CDR3 length is 13 residues. The CDR3 DNA reads as TGTGCCAGCTCAGCGACGACAGGGTACGAGCAGTACGTC. Translation: CASSATTGYEQYV.

This clonotype was seen a few times. This chain links TRBV5-1 with TRBJ2-3, with TRBD1 matching over 9 bases. Germline values: CDR1 SGHRS, CDR2 YFSETQ. Trimming at V came to 4 bases and at J to 11 bases, leaving 11 bases not matched to a gene. This CDR3 spans 14 amino acids. The CDR3 sequence: CASSHPGQGFVQYF. The CDR3 region has the DNA TGCGCCAGCAGCCATCCGGGACAGGGATTCGTGCAGTATTTT.

This clonotype was observed many times. This chain connects TRBV12-3 or TRBV12-4 to TRBJ2-5; D not certain. There are 13 residues in the CDR3. The V and J ends lost 6 bases and 4 bases respectively, with 12 bases between them. The CDR3 region has the DNA TGTGCCAGCAGCCAGTCCTTAGGAGAGACCCAGTACTTC. It codes for CASSQSLGETQYF.

This clonotype has a handful of counts. The rearrangement links TRBV20-1 to TRBJ2-1; the match to TRBD2 covers 8 bases. V was pared by 3 bases and J by 6 bases, with 7 bases of the junction left unmatched. CDR3 size: 14 residues. In germline, CDR1 is DFQATT, CDR2 SNEGSKA (reference sequence). In DNA, the CDR3 is TGCAGTGCTAGGGTCGGGGGGGCCGTCAATGAGCAGTTCTTC. It specifies CSARVGGAVNEQFF.

The chain is built from TRBV7-9 and TRBJ2-6, with D possibly TRBD2 on 5 matching bases. The CDR3 sequence is 17 residues long. Germline V gives CDR1 SEHNR, CDR2 FQNEAQ (reference sequence). V was pared by 2 bases and J by 4 bases, with 15 bases between. The CDR3 loop reads CASSLLVGGPGANVLTF. For the CDR3, the DNA is TGTGCCAGCAGCTTACTGGTTGGAGGTCCGGGGGCCAACGTCCTGACTTTC.

This clonotype was picked up a small number of times. The chain couples TRBV24-1 to TRBJ2-1; TRBD1 matches 10 bases. With 4 bases clipped from V and 5 bases from J, the junction kept 4 bases outside the gene matches. The CDR3 sequence is 15 residues long. The germline V gene encodes CDR1 KGHDR and CDR2 SFDVKD. The CDR3 coding sequence is TGTGCCACCAGTGACCCCGGGACAGGGGACAATGAGCAGTTCTTC. Translation: CATSDPGTGDNEQFF.

The chain couples TRBV7-2 to TRBJ1-3, with D unclear. The V gene's germline CDR1 is SGHTA and CDR2 FQGNSA. The CDR3 covers 14 residues. Trimming took off 5 bases at V and 7 bases at J, with 15 bases between the two ends. The CDR3 nucleotides read TGTGCCAGCAGCCCGACCGGACGCGGGAACACCATATATTTT. The encoded protein is CASSPTGRGNTIYF. Combining the CDR3 with reference TRBV7-2 and TRBJ1-3 gives the whole variable domain GAGVSQSPSNKVTEKGKDVELRCDPISGHTALYWYRQSLGQGLEFLIYFQGNSAPDKSGLPSDRFSAERTGGSVSTLTIQRTQQEDSAVYLCASSPTGRGNTIYFGEGSWLTVV.

This chain uses TRBV5-8 with TRBJ1-5; tentatively, D is TRBD1 (6 bases). Germline CDR1 reads SGHTS; CDR2 reads YDEGEE. There are 17 residues in the CDR3. The V end lost 3 bases, the J end lost 5 bases, and 21 bases lay between the germline ends. The CDR3 DNA sequence: TGTGCCAGCAGCTCGGAACGAACAAAGGGGGGAGATCAGCCCCAGCATTTT. Protein: CASSSERTKGGDQPQHF.

This chain joins TRBV6-1 and TRBJ1-2; the match to TRBD1 covers 7 bases. The CDR3 has 13 amino acids. Trimming took 6 bases from V and 8 from J; bases not matched to a gene: 9. Per the germline V gene, CDR1 is MNHNS and CDR2 is SASEGT. DNA for the CDR3: TGTGCCAGCAGAAAAAGAACAGGGGACGGCTACACCTTC. Translating it yields CASRKRTGDGYTF.

This clonotype was detected ten times or more. The chain is built from TRBV11-3 and TRBJ2-1; D may be TRBD2 (7 bases). V shed 5 bases and J shed 4 bases, with 15 bases lying between them. This CDR3 is 15 amino acids long. Germline V gene sequence: CDR1 SGHNT, CDR2 YENEEA. CDR3: CASSLTAGAYNEQFF. Here the CDR3 DNA reads TGTGCCAGCAGCCTAACGGCGGGGGCGTACAATGAGCAGTTCTTC.

J is TRBJ2-3 and V is TRBV24-1; 9 nucleotides align to TRBD1. V lost 5 bases and J lost 8; bases outside the gene matches: 4. Germline lookup yields CDR1 KGHDR and CDR2 SFDVKD. This CDR3 comprises 13 residues. The CDR3 nucleotides read TGTGCCACCAGTGGACAGGGACAGGGTACGCAGTATTTT. Translating it yields CATSGQGQGTQYF.

The chain combines TRBV5-1 with TRBJ1-1, with D tentatively TRBD1 (6 bases). This CDR3 contains 16 residues. Trimming cost V 3 bases and J 4 bases, with 19 bases left between them. Germline CDR1 and CDR2: SGHRS and YFSETQ. The CDR3 coding sequence is TGCGCCAGCAGCTGGGGGTCGGGGGCGCGGCGCACTGAAGCTTTCTTT. Encoded protein: CASSWGSGARRTEAFF.

This chain uses TRBV6-2 or TRBV6-3 with TRBJ1-6, with D uncertain. From germline, CDR1 is MNHEY and CDR2 SVGEGT. Trimming shortened V by 5 bases and J by 10 bases, and 18 bases separated the two germline ends. The CDR3 covers 15 residues. CDR3: CASSNPLGVSSPLHF. The CDR3 nucleotides read TGTGCCAGCAGTAATCCGCTTGGGGTCAGCTCACCCCTCCACTTT.

The chain has TRBV7-2 and TRBJ2-5, with 11 nucleotides matching TRBD1. The length of the CDR3 is 13 residues. The ends lost 11 bases at V and 4 bases at J; junction bases unmatched: 6. Germline assignment: CDR1 SGHTA and CDR2 FQGNSA. The CDR3 DNA reads TGTGCCGTACGGGACAGGGGGTCAGAGACCCAGTACTTC. Amino acids: CAVRDRGSETQYF.

This clonotype was seen more than once but under ten times. The chain links TRBV7-3 to TRBJ2-1; TRBD2 agrees at 9 bases. The CDR3 consists of 13 residues. The ends lost 8 bases at V and 9 bases at J; junction bases unmatched: 8. Looked up from germline, CDR1 is SGHTA and CDR2 is FQGTGA. CDR3 sequence: CASRQGLASEQFF. For the CDR3, the DNA is TGTGCCAGCCGACAGGGACTAGCAAGTGAGCAGTTCTTC.

This clonotype was detected a few times. The chain carries TRBV7-2 and TRBJ2-1; D gene unclear. Germline CDR1 and CDR2: SGHTA and FQGNSA. This CDR3 is built from 15 residues. V was shortened by 1 base and J by 7 bases, with 14 bases between the two germline ends. The CDR3 nucleotides are TGTGCCAGCAGCTTAGTCGTCCCGAGCCTTAATGAGCAGTTCTTC. It codes for CASSLVVPSLNEQFF.

This clonotype was picked up a small number of times. Given a much more abundant clone one base away, this may be a read error. The gene calls are TRBV5-1 and TRBJ2-5; TRBD2 might be the D (5 bases). Germline-derived CDR1 and CDR2 are SGHRS and YFSETQ. Trimming took off 0 bases at V and 3 bases at J, with 9 bases between the two ends. The CDR3 runs 14 residues. The CDR3 protein is CASSLGTGEETQYF. The CDR3 DNA is TGCGCCAGCAGCTTGGGGACTGGAGAAGAGACCCAGTACTTC.

The CDR3 protein is CASRHSGGGRETQYF. The CDR3 DNA reads TGTGCCAGCAGACATTCGGGGGGTGGGCGAGAGACCCAGTACTTC. The chain links TRBV12-3 or TRBV12-4 to TRBJ2-5, with TRBD2 matching 7 bases. The CDR3 is 15 residues long. With V trimmed by 6 bases and J by 4 bases, 11 bases remained unmatched.

CDR3 sequence reads: CASSRKTGTDEQYV. Written as DNA, the CDR3 is TGTGCCAGCAGCCGTAAGACCGGGACAGACGAGCAGTACGTC. The V call is TRBV27, the J call TRBJ2-7, with 7 nucleotides matching TRBD1. Germline assignment: CDR1 MNHEY and CDR2 SMNVEV (reference sequence). V shed 6 bases and J 5 bases; nucleotides not matched to a gene: 10. The CDR3 extends over 14 amino acids.

A few counts support this clonotype. The chain combines TRBV5-4 with TRBJ1-1; TRBD1 aligns across 7 bases. V dropped 0 bases and J dropped 5; count of bases not matched to a gene: 10. Germline-derived CDR1 and CDR2 are SGHNT and YYREEE (reference sequence). The CDR3 loop spans 16 amino acids. CDR3 sequence reads: CASSLAPGQLGTEAFF. CDR3 in DNA: TGTGCCAGCAGCTTGGCCCCGGGACAGCTTGGGACTGAAGCTTTCTTT.

The rearrangement joins TRBV20-1 to TRBJ2-1; 7 bases match TRBD2. Trimming removed 2 bases from V and 7 bases from J; junction bases left unmatched: 11. The germline V gene has CDR1 DFQATT and CDR2 SNEGSKA (reference sequence). This CDR3 has 15 residues. In DNA form, the CDR3 reads TGCAGTGCTAGATTCTCCTACCGGGGGGTGAATGAGCAGTTCTTC. It is translated as CSARFSYRGVNEQFF.

The sample holds a few counts of this clonotype. CDR3 in amino acids: CASKADWLYGYTF. Written as DNA, the CDR3 is TGTGCCAGCAAAGCAGACTGGTTGTATGGCTACACCTTC. The chain couples TRBV12-3 or TRBV12-4 to TRBJ1-2; D not certain. Deletions cut 7 bases from V and 5 bases from J, with 14 bases between. This CDR3 has 13 residues.

The genes are TRBV20-1 and TRBJ1-5; 8 positions agree with TRBD1. Losses at the gene ends were 1 base for V and 5 bases for J; bases not matched to a gene: 4. This CDR3 comprises 14 residues. Germline V gene lookup returns CDR1 DFQATT and CDR2 SNEGSKA (reference sequence). The CDR3 sequence: CSARVGTGYQPQHF. In DNA form, the CDR3 reads TGCAGTGCTAGAGTTGGGACAGGTTATCAGCCCCAGCATTTT.

The V and J genes are TRBV12-3 or TRBV12-4 and TRBJ1-5, with 7 bases identical to TRBD1. The V and J ends lost 6 bases and 9 bases, in that order; junction bases with no gene match: 8. The CDR3 contains 13 residues. The CDR3 sequence is CASSPRGLGPQHF. The CDR3 nucleotides are TGTGCCAGCAGCCCCAGGGGGTTGGGGCCCCAGCATTTT.

The gene calls are TRBV9 and TRBJ2-3; 10 bases are shared with TRBD2. The CDR3 is 16 amino acids. The V and J ends lost 3 bases and 4 bases, in that order; junction bases with no gene match: 8. The germline V gene has CDR1 SGDLS and CDR2 YYNGEE. The CDR3 spells CASSERAGGPADTQYF. The DNA of the CDR3 is TGTGCCAGCAGCGAGAGAGCGGGGGGGCCCGCAGATACGCAGTATTTT.

This clonotype was counted a single time. The chain couples TRBV4-3 to TRBJ1-2, with TRBD1 as a possible D gene (5 bases). This CDR3 comprises 15 residues. The germline gives CDR1 LGHNA, CDR2 YSLEER. Trimming shortened V by 2 bases and J by 4 bases, and 14 bases separated the two germline ends. CDR3 loop: CASSQRGTPFYGYTF. In DNA, the CDR3 is TGCGCCAGCAGCCAACGAGGGACTCCCTTCTATGGCTACACCTTC.

In its sample, this clonotype was seen a few times. The chain uses TRBV12-3 or TRBV12-4 and TRBJ2-2; D not resolved. This CDR3 is 13 amino acids long. The germline V and J ends were trimmed by 6 bases and 4 bases, with 9 bases remaining between them. The CDR3 DNA sequence: TGTGCCAGCAGGCGATGGTCCACCGGGGAGCTGTTTTTT. Its protein product is CASRRWSTGELFF.

This chain links TRBV5-1 with TRBJ1-3, with a possible D match to TRBD1 (5 bases). Germline V CDR1 and CDR2: SGHRS, YFSETQ. The CDR3 runs to 15 residues. Between the trimmed V and J ends, which lost 5 bases and 2 bases, there was a span of 14 bases. The CDR3 DNA is TGCGCCAGCAGGCGGGACTTTCTTGCTGGAAACACCATATATTTT. Translation gives CASRRDFLAGNTIYF.